This T cell receptor beta chain was identified in a study of PD-L1 blockade in urothelial cancer. In the study overall: Twenty-five of 29 patients were males with bladder-origin urothelial cancer. Findings of the study overall: Pretreatment blood TCR clonality under the median forecast improved survival.

Time point given: peripheral blood 6 weeks after treatment start. This clone appeared a few times. Its cognate antigen is unknown. V lost 0 bases and J 1 base, leaving 3 bases between the germline ends. Looked up from germline, CDR1 is GTSNPN and CDR2 is SVGIG (reference sequence). This CDR3 region has 12 residues. The method was immunoSEQ multiplex PCR; TCRdb's version includes in-frame clones alone and lacks a portion of them. The table includes 120,000 or so clones, more than 75% detected once. This clonotype was sampled from a man aged 45-60 years with urothelial cancer. The material sequenced was PBMCs, taken around atezolizumab (anti-PD-L1) treatment. The chain recombines TRBV30 with TRBJ1-2, with unresolved D. The CDR3 here is CAWSVLNYGYTF. CDR3 nucleotides: TGTGCCTGGAGTGTACTTAACTATGGCTACACCTTC.